This entry lists 13 T cell receptor beta chains sequenced from one sample in a study of blood T cell repertoires in COVID-19. Profiled with immunoSEQ multiplex PCR; TCRdb holds only in-frame clones, not every one. The sample has 250,000 or so clones, approximately 84% seen once. Sequencing used peripheral blood. The origin of the receptors is a man aged 45 to 65 with acute or convalescent COVID-19.

This chain connects TRBV5-4 to TRBJ2-5; no reliable D call. V was pared by 0 bases and J by 2 bases, with 11 bases between. The CDR3 has 15 residues. Germline V gene lookup returns CDR1 SGHNT and CDR2 YYREEE (reference sequence). The CDR3 here is CASSLGRRGQETQYF. DNA for the CDR3: TGTGCCAGCAGCTTGGGTAGACGAGGTCAAGAGACCCAGTACTTC.

The gene calls are TRBV29-1 and TRBJ2-2; tentatively, D is TRBD1 (5 bases). V was clipped by 7 bases and J by 3 bases, with 9 bases between them. The CDR3 extends over 12 amino acids. The germline CDR1 and CDR2 sequences are SQVTM and ANQGSEA. The CDR3 sequence is CSARRDTGELFF. The CDR3 bases are TGCAGCGCCCGCAGGGACACCGGGGAGCTGTTTTTT.

The chain uses TRBV6-2 or TRBV6-3 and TRBJ1-2; TRBD1 agrees at 7 bases. Per germline, CDR1 MNHEY and CDR2 SVGEGT. V was pared by 5 bases and J by 4 bases, with 7 bases of the junction left unmatched. The CDR3 covers 14 residues. The CDR3 loop is CASSKSTGSYGYTF. The CDR3 DNA is TGTGCCAGCAGTAAATCGACAGGGAGCTATGGCTACACCTTC.

CDR3 sequence (DNA): TGTGCCAGTAGTATAGAGACAGGGAGGACCTACGAGCAGTACTTC. It translates to CASSIETGRTYEQYF. The chain is built from TRBV19 and TRBJ2-7; D perhaps matches TRBD1 (7 bases). This CDR3 has 15 residues. V lost 0 bases, J lost 2 bases, and 11 bases lay in between. CDR1 and CDR2 from the germline V gene are LNHDA and SQIVND (reference sequence).

V and J are TRBV5-4 and TRBJ2-5; TRBD2 matches 10 bases. J gave up 1 base and V 5 bases, and 5 bases lay outside the gene matches. CDR1 and CDR2 from the germline V gene are SGHNT and YYREEE (reference sequence). CDR3 length: 15 residues. Here the CDR3 DNA reads TGTGCCAGCAGTTTAGTAGCGGGGGGCCAAGAGACCCAGTACTTC. Translation: CASSLVAGGQETQYF.

This rearrangement joins TRBV6-5 to TRBJ2-1, with TRBD2 identical over 15 bases. This CDR3 comprises 15 residues. Germline V gene lookup returns CDR1 MNHEY and CDR2 SVGAGI. J lost 9 bases, V lost 6 bases, and 6 bases had no gene match. The CDR3, as DNA: TGTGCCAGCAGCAAGGGACTAGCGGGGGGTAGTGAGCAGTTCTTC. Translated: CASSKGLAGGSEQFF.

The V and J genes are TRBV6-6 and TRBJ1-4; D gene ambiguous. From germline, CDR1 is MNHNY and CDR2 SVGAGI (reference sequence). The CDR3 covers 12 residues. With 0 bases removed from V and 8 bases from J, the gap between germline ends came to 4 bases. CDR3 in amino acids: CASSYSREKLFF. DNA for the CDR3: TGTGCCAGCAGTTACTCGAGAGAAAAACTGTTTTTT.

The rearrangement joins TRBV5-1 to TRBJ1-2, with D perhaps TRBD1 (5 bases). Per the germline V gene, CDR1 is SGHRS and CDR2 is YFSETQ. The V end lost 1 base, the J end lost 5 bases, and 6 bases lay between the germline ends. The CDR3 sequence is 12 residues long. The CDR3, as DNA: TGCGCCAGCAGCTTGCAGGGATATGGCTACACCTTC. It yields the protein CASSLQGYGYTF.

The chain is built from TRBV28 and TRBJ1-1; D call uncertain. Germline lookup yields CDR1 MDHEN and CDR2 SYDVKM. The CDR3 loop spans 14 amino acids. Trimming removed 2 bases at V and 5 bases at J, with 12 bases between. The CDR3 DNA follows: TGTGCCAGCAGTTTAACCGGTGGTTGGACTGAAGCTTTCTTT. The encoded protein is CASSLTGGWTEAFF.

The J gene is TRBJ1-2, the V gene TRBV18; 9 bases match TRBD1. CDR3 length: 15 residues. V lost 3 bases to trimming and J lost 5 bases; unmatched junction nucleotides: 7. CDR1 and CDR2 from the germline V gene are KGHSH and LQKENI. CDR3 amino acids: CASSPVGTGYYGYTF. CDR3 coding DNA: TGTGCCAGCTCACCCGTCGGGACAGGGTATTATGGCTACACCTTC.

The rearrangement links TRBV14 to TRBJ2-5; the match to TRBD1 covers 10 bases. V trimming: 2 bases; J trimming: 5 bases; junction bases outside the gene matches: 8. CDR3 length: 16 residues. The germline V gene has CDR1 SGHDN and CDR2 FVKESK. In nucleotides, the CDR3 is TGTGCCAGCAGCCAATGGGGACAGGGGATACCTGAGACCCAGTACTTC. Protein sequence: CASSQWGQGIPETQYF.

This clone was seen a handful of times. The genes are TRBV7-9 and TRBJ2-2, with a tentative D call TRBD2 (6 bases). V was pared by 10 bases and J by 6 bases, with 21 bases between. The CDR3 has 15 residues. CDR1 SEHNR and CDR2 FQNEAQ come from the germline V gene (reference sequence). CDR3 DNA: TGTGCCATCCCTAACGGGACTCCCTTCGCCGGGGAGCTGTTTTTT. The encoded protein is CAIPNGTPFAGELFF.

The chain is built from TRBV9 and TRBJ1-1, with TRBD1 matching over 9 bases. Germline V CDR1 and CDR2: SGDLS, YYNGEE. The CDR3 has 14 amino acids. V shed 4 bases and J 1 base; nucleotides not matched to a gene: 2. The CDR3: CASSPGQGNTEAFF. CDR3 DNA: TGTGCCAGCAGCCCGGGACAGGGGAACACTGAAGCTTTCTTT.